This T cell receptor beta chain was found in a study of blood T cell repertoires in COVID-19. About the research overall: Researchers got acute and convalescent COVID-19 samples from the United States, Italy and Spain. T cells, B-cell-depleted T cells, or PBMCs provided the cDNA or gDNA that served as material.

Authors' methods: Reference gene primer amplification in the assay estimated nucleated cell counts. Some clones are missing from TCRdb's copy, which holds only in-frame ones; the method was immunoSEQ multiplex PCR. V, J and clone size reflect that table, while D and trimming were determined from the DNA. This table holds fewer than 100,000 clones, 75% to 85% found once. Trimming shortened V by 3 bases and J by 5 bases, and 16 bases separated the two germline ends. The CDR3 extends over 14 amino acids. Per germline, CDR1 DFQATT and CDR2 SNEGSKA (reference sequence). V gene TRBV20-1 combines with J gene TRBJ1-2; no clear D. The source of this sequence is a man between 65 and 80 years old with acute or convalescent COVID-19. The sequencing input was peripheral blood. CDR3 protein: CSASIPSGPYGYTF. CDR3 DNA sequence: TGCAGTGCTAGTATTCCGTCGGGTCCTTATGGCTACACCTTC.